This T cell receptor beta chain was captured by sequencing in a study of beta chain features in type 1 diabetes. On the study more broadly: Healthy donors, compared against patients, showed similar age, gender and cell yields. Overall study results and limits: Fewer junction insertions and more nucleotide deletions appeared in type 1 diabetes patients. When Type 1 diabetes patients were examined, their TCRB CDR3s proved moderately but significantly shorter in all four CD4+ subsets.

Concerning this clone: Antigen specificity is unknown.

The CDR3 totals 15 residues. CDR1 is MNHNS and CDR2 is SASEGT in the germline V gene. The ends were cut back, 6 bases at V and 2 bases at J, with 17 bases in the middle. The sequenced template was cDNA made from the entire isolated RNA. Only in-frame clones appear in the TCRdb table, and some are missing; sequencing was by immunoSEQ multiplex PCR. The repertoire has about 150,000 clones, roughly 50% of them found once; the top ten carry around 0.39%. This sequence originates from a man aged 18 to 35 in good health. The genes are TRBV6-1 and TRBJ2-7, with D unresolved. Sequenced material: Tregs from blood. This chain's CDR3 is CASSTQLDIAYEQYF. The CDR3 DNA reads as TGTGCCAGCAGCACCCAACTTGATATAGCCTACGAGCAGTACTTC.